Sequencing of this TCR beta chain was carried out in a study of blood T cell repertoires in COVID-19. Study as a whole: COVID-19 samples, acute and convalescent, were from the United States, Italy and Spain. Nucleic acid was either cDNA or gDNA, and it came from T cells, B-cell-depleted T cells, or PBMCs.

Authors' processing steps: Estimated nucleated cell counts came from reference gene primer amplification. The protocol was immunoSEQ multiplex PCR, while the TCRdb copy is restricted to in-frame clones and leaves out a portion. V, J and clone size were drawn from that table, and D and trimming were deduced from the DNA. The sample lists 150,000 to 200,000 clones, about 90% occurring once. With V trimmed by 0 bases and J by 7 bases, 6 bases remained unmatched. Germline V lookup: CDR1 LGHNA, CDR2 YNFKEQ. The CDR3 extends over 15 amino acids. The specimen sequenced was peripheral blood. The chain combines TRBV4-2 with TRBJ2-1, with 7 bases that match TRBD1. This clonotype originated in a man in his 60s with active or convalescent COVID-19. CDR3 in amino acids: CASSQDQGQRNEQFF. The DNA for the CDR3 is TGTGCCAGCAGCCAAGATCAGGGACAGAGAAATGAGCAGTTCTTC.